This T cell receptor beta chain originates from a study of regulatory T cells in long-lasting Graves disease. Arm-PCR of CDR3 regions and iRepertoire HTBI primers were the basis on which TCR beta libraries were built. Using its own MiXCR run on the multiplex PCR reads, TCRdb lists one record per CDR3 protein. The data show a few hundred thousand distinct CDR3 sequences, about 15% seen once. CDR3 length equals 12 residues. Germline lookup yields CDR1 LNHNV and CDR2 YYDKDF (reference sequence). Deletions cut 0 bases from V and 3 bases from J, with 0 bases between. The sample holds a few counts of this clonotype. Indicated time point: newly diagnosed GD, antithyroid drugs for less than 3 months. The TCR library was made from RNA that had been extracted from PBMCs in TRIzol. These records were also assigned to another study, of T cells in Graves' hyperthyroidism and ophthalmopathy.

Source: peripheral blood mononuclear cells (PBMCs), taken at new diagnosis, from a patient treated with antithyroid drugs. The sequence came from a woman aged 35 to 49 with Graves disease. The chain uses TRBV15 and TRBJ1-3; no clear D. DNA of the CDR3: TGTGCCACCAGCAGAGATGGAAACACCATATATTTT. This gives the protein CATSRDGNTIYF.